Shown below are 10 T cell receptor beta chains from a single sample sequenced in a study of cytomegalovirus exposure and HLA in healthy donors. Data came from immunoSEQ multiplex PCR; TCRdb stores just in-frame clones and leaves some out. The profile shows tens of thousands of clones, 90% to 95% of them singletons. Sequencing input: PBMCs. These receptors were collected from a man younger than 35 in good health and CMV-seronegative.

This clone was picked up one time. The rearrangement uses TRBV15 and TRBJ2-2; D is undetermined. V lost 0 bases and J 1 base, leaving 6 bases between the germline ends. The CDR3 has 15 amino acids. Germline assignment: CDR1 LNHNV and CDR2 YYDKDF (reference sequence). Here the CDR3 reads CATSRDFGNTGELFF. In DNA form, the CDR3 reads TGTGCCACCAGCAGAGATTTCGGGAACACCGGGGAGCTGTTTTTT.

V and J are TRBV19 and TRBJ2-7; possible D gene TRBD1, 8 bases. This CDR3 has 15 residues. Germline V lookup: CDR1 LNHDA, CDR2 SQIVND (reference sequence). V dropped 3 bases and J dropped 3 bases, with 15 bases sitting between them. CDR3 nucleotide sequence: TGTGCCAGTAGTATCACAGGGGGGGTATTCTACGAGCAGTACTTC. Its protein is CASSITGGVFYEQYF.

As for this clone: Given a much more abundant clone one base away, this may be a read error. V gene TRBV6-4 combines with J gene TRBJ2-3; TRBD2 agrees at 9 bases. The trim removed 5 bases at V and 0 bases at J, leaving 0 bases unmatched. Germline CDR1 MRHNA, CDR2 SNTAGT. The CDR3 totals 14 residues. The CDR3 spells CASSTSGSTDTQYF. The CDR3 DNA sequence: TGTGCCAGCAGTACTAGCGGGAGCACAGATACGCAGTATTTT.

The rearrangement uses TRBV27 and TRBJ2-1; D is perhaps TRBD2 (7 bases). Trimming left V 2 bases short and J 6 bases short, with 20 bases between. The CDR3 is 17 residues long. Germline CDR1 is MNHEY and CDR2 is SMNVEV (reference sequence). CDR3 in amino acids: CASSLPLGTRGANEQFF. CDR3 DNA: TGTGCCAGCAGTTTACCCCTCGGGACCCGGGGGGCCAATGAGCAGTTCTTC.

The genes are TRBV18 and TRBJ2-3; maybe TRBD1 (5 bases). The CDR3 is made up of 12 amino acids. Germline lookup yields CDR1 KGHSH and CDR2 LQKENI. Trimming took 6 bases from V and 4 from J, leaving 8 bases between them. The CDR3 spells CASSLRADTQYF. CDR3 coding DNA: TGTGCCAGCTCCCTCAGGGCAGATACGCAGTATTTT.

The CDR3 region is CASSPGHTYNEQFF. The CDR3 DNA is TGTGCCAGCAGCCCCGGACATACCTACAATGAGCAGTTCTTC. The chain employs TRBV5-5 and TRBJ2-1, with D perhaps matching TRBD1 (5 bases). Germline loops: CDR1 SGHKS, CDR2 YYEKEE (reference sequence). The CDR3 has 14 residues. Trimming stripped 4 bases from V and 2 bases from J, with 10 bases between.

In its sample, this clone was seen once. The chain joins TRBV4-1 to TRBJ2-3; 10 bases agree with TRBD2. In germline, CDR1 is MGHRA, CDR2 YSYEKL. Trimming cost V 0 bases and J 6 bases; bases outside gene matches: 9. There are 17 residues in the CDR3. Here the CDR3 reads CASSQDSRAGGLDTQYF. CDR3 DNA sequence: TGCGCCAGCAGCCAAGATTCTCGAGCGGGAGGGCTGGATACGCAGTATTTT.

V and J are TRBV29-1 and TRBJ1-1, with a tentative D call TRBD1 (6 bases). Trimming took off 0 bases at V and 1 base at J, with 12 bases between the two ends. The CDR3 length is 15 residues. CDR1 is SQVTM and CDR2 is ANQGSEA in the germline V gene. CDR3 coding DNA: TGCAGCGTTGAAGAACAGGGCGGGGGGAACACTGAAGCTTTCTTT. Its translation: CSVEEQGGGNTEAFF.

The CDR3 region is CASSPPDRNTEAFF. CDR3 in DNA: TGTGCCAGCAGTCCCCCCGACAGGAACACTGAAGCTTTCTTT. The chain joins TRBV28 to TRBJ1-1, with D possibly being TRBD1 (5 bases). V dropped 5 bases and J dropped 1 base, with 11 bases sitting between them. The CDR3 has 14 amino acids. CDR1 and CDR2 (germline): MDHEN, SYDVKM.

This clone was seen a handful of times. The V and J genes are TRBV7-6 and TRBJ2-7, with D possibly TRBD2 on 5 matching bases. CDR1 SGHVS and CDR2 FNYEAQ come from the germline V gene. The CDR3 spans 14 residues. V dropped 1 base and J dropped 0 bases, with 7 bases sitting between them. Here the CDR3 DNA reads TGTGCCAGCAGCTTAGGAGGGAACTCCTACGAGCAGTACTTC. It encodes CASSLGGNSYEQYF.